The 10 T cell receptor beta chains presented below share a single source sample, sequenced in a study of blood T cell repertoires in COVID-19. Assay used: immunoSEQ multiplex PCR; TCRdb lists only in-frame clones, some missing. The sample includes around 190,000 clones, roughly nine tenths of them seen just once. The source material was PBMCs or T cells enriched from blood (not recorded which). All receptors derive from a woman in her forties in a cohort exposed to, infected with or recovered from COVID-19 (not recorded which).

The genes are TRBV7-2 and TRBJ1-4; D remains ambiguous. This CDR3 has 15 amino acids. Germline-derived CDR1 and CDR2 are SGHTA and FQGNSA. Trimming removed 5 bases at V and 8 bases at J, with 18 bases between. As DNA, the CDR3 is TGTGCCAGCAGCCCTACGGACGGTGCGGGAGAAAAACTGTTTTTT. Residues: CASSPTDGAGEKLFF.

This clone was seen a single time. The V gene is TRBV7-9, the J gene TRBJ2-1; 9 bases match TRBD1. The CDR3 has 16 residues. V shed 5 bases and J 8 bases; nucleotides not matched to a gene: 13. Germline values: CDR1 SEHNR, CDR2 FQNEAQ (reference sequence). The chain's CDR3 is CASSLVGGQGFHEQFF. The CDR3 coding sequence is TGTGCCAGCAGCCTTGTTGGGGGACAGGGTTTCCATGAGCAGTTCTTC.

This clone was seen once. V and J are TRBV9 and TRBJ1-1; D is undetermined. The CDR3 consists of 14 residues. Deletions cut 0 bases from V and 0 bases from J, with 6 bases between. From germline, CDR1 is SGDLS and CDR2 YYNGEE. CDR3 DNA sequence: TGTGCCAGCAGCGTAGTACGGTTGAACACTGAAGCTTTCTTT. The encoded protein is CASSVVRLNTEAFF.

This clone occurred a few times. The V and J genes are TRBV4-1 and TRBJ2-7, with D tentatively TRBD2 (6 bases). Germline V gene lookup returns CDR1 MGHRA and CDR2 YSYEKL. The CDR3 is 17 amino acids. The V and J ends lost 8 bases and 0 bases respectively, with 23 bases between them. The CDR3 DNA reads TGCGCCAGCTCTCACCTCTCTCTAGCGAAGAGCTCCTACGAGCAGTACTTC. Translation: CASSHLSLAKSSYEQYF.

This clone has a single count. V and J are TRBV7-9 and TRBJ2-7; unclear D gene. In germline, CDR1 is SEHNR, CDR2 FQNEAQ (reference sequence). Trimming pared 5 bases from V and 6 bases from J, leaving 11 bases between. This CDR3 is built from 12 residues. The CDR3 protein is CASSHVRGEQYF. The CDR3 DNA is TGTGCCAGCAGCCACGTCCGCGGCGAGCAGTACTTC.

The J gene is TRBJ1-2, the V gene TRBV24-1, with TRBD1 identical over 12 bases. This CDR3 comprises 17 residues. Germline CDR1 KGHDR, CDR2 SFDVKD. V dropped 5 bases and J dropped 5; count of bases not matched to a gene: 11. In DNA, the CDR3 is TGTGCCACCAGTGGACGGGACAGGGGGCTAAGTGGTTATGGCTACACCTTC. This encodes CATSGRDRGLSGYGYTF.

This chain joins TRBV19 and TRBJ1-2; 7 bases match TRBD1. In germline, CDR1 is LNHDA, CDR2 SQIVND (reference sequence). V was pared by 5 bases and J by 7 bases, with 7 bases of the junction left unmatched. The CDR3 extends over 13 amino acids. The CDR3 sequence: CASSWDSRGGYTF. The CDR3 DNA is TGTGCCAGTAGTTGGGACAGTAGGGGTGGCTACACCTTC.

The V and J genes are TRBV5-5 and TRBJ2-7; TRBD1 agrees at 12 bases. This CDR3 has 15 residues. Germline values: CDR1 SGHKS, CDR2 YYEKEE (reference sequence). V was clipped by 4 bases and J by 6 bases; unmatched bases: 8. The DNA for the CDR3 is TGTGCCAGCAGCCCACCAGGGGACAGGGGGCGCGAGCAGTACTTC. As protein: CASSPPGDRGREQYF.

The rearrangement links TRBV5-1 to TRBJ2-1; 9 nucleotides match TRBD1. Germline CDR1 is SGHRS and CDR2 is YFSETQ. This CDR3 region has 15 residues. J lost 12 bases, V lost 2 bases, and 12 bases had no gene match. The CDR3 sequence is CASSLPGQGRNRQFF. In DNA form, the CDR3 reads TGCGCCAGCAGCTTACCGGGACAGGGAAGGAATCGGCAGTTCTTC. The variable domain in full, with the rest retrieved from reference TRBV5-1 and TRBJ2-1, is KAGVTQTPRYLIKTRGQQVTLSCSPISGHRSVSWYQQTPGQGLQFLFEYFSETQRNKGNFPGRFSGRQFSNSRSEMNVSTLELGDSALYLCASSLPGQGRNRQFFGPGTRLTVL.

The chain links TRBV19 to TRBJ2-7; maybe TRBD1 (6 bases). This CDR3 contains 15 residues. The ends were cut back, 5 bases at V and 1 base at J, with 15 bases in the middle. CDR1 and CDR2 from the germline V gene are LNHDA and SQIVND (reference sequence). DNA of the CDR3: TGTGCCAGTAGTGACCCCGGGACACCGTCCTACGAGCAGTACTTC. Translated, it gives CASSDPGTPSYEQYF.